This is a list of T cell receptor beta chains from one sample in a study of blood T cell repertoires in COVID-19. Clones were read by immunoSEQ multiplex PCR, and TCRdb kept only the in-frame ones, dropping some. The sample includes about 47,000 clones, 88% of them seen just once. Sequenced input: peripheral blood. The receptors stem from a man aged 50 or older with active COVID-19. The CDR3 runs from the conserved cysteine through the conserved F or W. D genes are given only for firm matches. Clone size is not always given. Where it is, it says once, few, many or a class for expanded clones.

v_call: TRBV27
d_call: TRBD1
j_call: TRBJ1-2
clone_size: NA
cdr3_aa: CASSFSTGLGGYTF
cdr3_nt: TGTGCCAGCAGTTTTTCGACAGGGTTAGGAGGCTACACCTTC

v_call: TRBV7-9
d_call: NA
j_call: TRBJ2-2
clone_size: NA
cdr3_aa: CASRSETGFAGELFF
cdr3_nt: TGTGCCAGCAGATCAGAAACAGGGTTCGCCGGGGAGCTGTTTTTT

v_call: TRBV18
d_call: NA
j_call: TRBJ1-1
clone_size: NA
cdr3_aa: CASSPNIVNTEAFF
cdr3_nt: TGTGCCAGCTCACCAAATATCGTGAACACTGAAGCTTTCTTT

v_call: TRBV7-9
d_call: NA
j_call: TRBJ2-2
clone_size: NA
cdr3_aa: CASSLRSGSTGELFF
cdr3_nt: TGTGCCAGCAGCTTACGTTCGGGGTCCACCGGGGAGCTGTTTTTT

v_call: TRBV5-1
d_call: TRBD2
j_call: TRBJ2-5
clone_size: NA
cdr3_aa: CASSPHREAPETQYF
cdr3_nt: TGCGCCAGCAGCCCTCACCGGGAGGCTCCGGAGACCCAGTACTTC

v_call: TRBV5-1
d_call: NA
j_call: TRBJ2-3
clone_size: NA
cdr3_aa: CASSLGQGRVTDTQYF
cdr3_nt: TGCGCCAGCAGCTTGGGACAGGGGAGGGTCACAGATACGCAGTATTTT

v_call: TRBV6-1
d_call: NA
j_call: TRBJ1-4
clone_size: NA
cdr3_aa: CASSENGLGGNEKLFF
cdr3_nt: TGTGCCAGCAGTGAAAATGGATTAGGAGGAAATGAAAAACTGTTTTTT

v_call: TRBV19
d_call: NA
j_call: TRBJ2-1
clone_size: NA
cdr3_aa: CASSTRGVWVSNEQFF
cdr3_nt: TGTGCCAGTAGTACCCGGGGAGTGTGGGTGAGCAATGAGCAGTTCTTC

v_call: TRBV6-1
d_call: NA
j_call: TRBJ1-2
clone_size: NA
cdr3_aa: CASSEGTVIYGYTF
cdr3_nt: TGTGCCAGCAGTGAAGGGACAGTTATATATGGCTACACCTTC

v_call: TRBV4-1
d_call: NA
j_call: TRBJ1-5
clone_size: few
cdr3_aa: CASSQEFYQPQHF
cdr3_nt: TGCGCCAGCAGCCAAGAATTCTATCAGCCCCAGCATTTT

v_call: TRBV27
d_call: NA
j_call: TRBJ2-1
clone_size: NA
cdr3_aa: CASSLRAGRFGNEQFF
cdr3_nt: TGTGCCAGCAGTTTAAGGGCAGGGAGGTTTGGCAATGAGCAGTTCTTC

v_call: TRBV12-3/TRBV12-4
d_call: NA
j_call: TRBJ1-3
clone_size: NA
cdr3_aa: CASSLRQANTIYF
cdr3_nt: TGTGCCAGCAGTTTAAGACAGGCCAACACCATATATTTT

v_call: TRBV20-1
d_call: NA
j_call: TRBJ1-2
clone_size: NA
cdr3_aa: CSAPSSGGYTF
cdr3_nt: TGCAGTGCCCCATCGTCGGGTGGCTACACCTTC

v_call: TRBV5-6
d_call: TRBD2
j_call: TRBJ2-5
clone_size: few
cdr3_aa: CASSFKPLAGGQETQYF
cdr3_nt: TGTGCCAGCAGCTTTAAGCCCCTAGCGGGGGGGCAAGAGACCCAGTACTTC

v_call: TRBV5-1
d_call: TRBD1
j_call: TRBJ1-6
clone_size: NA
cdr3_aa: CASSSGQGVGSPLHF
cdr3_nt: TGCGCCAGCAGCTCAGGACAGGGGGTTGGATCACCCCTCCACTTT

v_call: TRBV6-5
d_call: NA
j_call: TRBJ1-6
clone_size: NA
cdr3_aa: CASSYKGHTYNSPLHF
cdr3_nt: TGTGCCAGCAGTTACAAGGGACACACGTATAATTCACCCCTCCACTTT

v_call: TRBV15
d_call: TRBD1
j_call: TRBJ1-4
clone_size: NA
cdr3_aa: CATWPGTEIEKLFF
cdr3_nt: TGTGCCACATGGCCGGGGACAGAGATTGAAAAACTGTTTTTT

v_call: TRBV4-1
d_call: TRBD1
j_call: TRBJ2-3
clone_size: NA
cdr3_aa: CASSPSPRGPDVTQYF
cdr3_nt: TGCGCCAGCAGCCCGTCGCCGAGGGGGCCAGACGTTACGCAGTATTTT

v_call: TRBV7-6
d_call: NA
j_call: TRBJ1-1
clone_size: NA
cdr3_aa: CASSLGAGNTEAFF
cdr3_nt: TGTGCCAGCAGCTTAGGAGCGGGTAACACTGAAGCTTTCTTT

v_call: TRBV2
d_call: NA
j_call: TRBJ2-2
clone_size: NA
cdr3_aa: CASKTIMAGELFF
cdr3_nt: TGTGCCAGCAAGACAATCATGGCCGGGGAGCTGTTTTTT

v_call: TRBV2
d_call: NA
j_call: TRBJ1-4
clone_size: NA
cdr3_aa: CASSERPLVRTGDNEKLFF
cdr3_nt: TGTGCCAGCAGTGAAAGGCCCCTCGTACGTACGGGGGATAATGAAAAACTGTTTTTT

v_call: TRBV28
d_call: NA
j_call: TRBJ1-5
clone_size: NA
cdr3_aa: CASSLIGRERQPQHF
cdr3_nt: TGTGCCAGCAGTTTAATTGGGCGGGAAAGGCAGCCCCAGCATTTT

v_call: TRBV5-1
d_call: NA
j_call: TRBJ1-1
clone_size: NA
cdr3_aa: CASSSGVNTEAFF
cdr3_nt: TGCGCCAGCAGCTCGGGGGTGAACACTGAAGCTTTCTTT

v_call: TRBV7-2
d_call: NA
j_call: TRBJ2-7
clone_size: few
cdr3_aa: CASSPGLDYEQYF
cdr3_nt: TGTGCCAGCAGCCCGGGACTCGACTACGAGCAGTACTTC

v_call: TRBV18
d_call: TRBD2
j_call: TRBJ2-1
clone_size: NA
cdr3_aa: CASSLPGTSGSHYPYNEQFF
cdr3_nt: TGTGCCAGCTCATTACCCGGGACTAGCGGGAGCCACTATCCCTACAATGAGCAGTTCTTC

v_call: TRBV11-1
d_call: NA
j_call: TRBJ2-5
clone_size: NA
cdr3_aa: CASSLEGATRGETQYF
cdr3_nt: TGTGCCAGCAGCTTAGAGGGCGCTACTAGAGGGGAGACCCAGTACTTC

v_call: TRBV25-1
d_call: TRBD1
j_call: TRBJ2-7
clone_size: NA
cdr3_aa: CASSDGQGAYEQYF
cdr3_nt: TGTGCCAGCAGTGACGGACAGGGGGCCTACGAGCAGTACTTC

v_call: TRBV5-6
d_call: TRBD1
j_call: TRBJ2-6
clone_size: NA
cdr3_aa: CASSGGQGISGANVLTF
cdr3_nt: TGTGCCAGCAGCGGGGGACAGGGGATCTCTGGGGCCAACGTCCTGACTTTC

v_call: TRBV20-1
d_call: NA
j_call: TRBJ1-1
clone_size: NA
cdr3_aa: CSAYTVEAFF
cdr3_nt: TGCAGTGCTTACACAGTTGAAGCTTTCTTT

v_call: TRBV9
d_call: NA
j_call: TRBJ2-7
clone_size: NA
cdr3_aa: CASSARDNGYEQYF
cdr3_nt: TGTGCCAGCAGCGCCCGGGACAATGGCTACGAGCAGTACTTC

v_call: TRBV7-2
d_call: TRBD1
j_call: TRBJ2-4
clone_size: NA
cdr3_aa: CASSTGQIKNIQYF
cdr3_nt: TGTGCCAGCAGCACGGGACAGATCAAAAACATTCAGTACTTC

v_call: TRBV11-3
d_call: TRBD2
j_call: TRBJ2-3
clone_size: NA
cdr3_aa: CASSLSGGTDTQYF
cdr3_nt: TGTGCCAGCAGCCTTAGCGGGGGCACAGATACGCAGTATTTT

v_call: TRBV18
d_call: TRBD1
j_call: TRBJ1-6
clone_size: NA
cdr3_aa: CASSPGTGGQGSPLHF
cdr3_nt: TGTGCCAGCTCACCCGGGACAGGGGGCCAGGGTTCACCCCTCCACTTT

v_call: TRBV4-3
d_call: NA
j_call: TRBJ2-7
clone_size: NA
cdr3_aa: CASSQEVTGEQYF
cdr3_nt: TGCGCCAGCAGCCAAGAGGTTACGGGCGAGCAGTACTTC

v_call: TRBV7-2
d_call: TRBD2
j_call: TRBJ2-3
clone_size: NA
cdr3_aa: CASSPPGLAGFRDTQYF
cdr3_nt: TGTGCCAGCAGCCCGCCGGGACTAGCGGGGTTCAGGGATACGCAGTATTTT

v_call: TRBV7-8
d_call: NA
j_call: TRBJ1-2
clone_size: NA
cdr3_aa: CASSPQQDGGYTF
cdr3_nt: TGTGCCAGCAGCCCCCAGCAGGATGGGGGCTACACCTTC

v_call: TRBV3-1/TRBV3-2
d_call: TRBD1
j_call: TRBJ1-4
clone_size: NA
cdr3_aa: CASSPWDRENEKLFF
cdr3_nt: TGTGCCAGCAGCCCGTGGGACAGAGAGAATGAAAAACTGTTTTTT

v_call: TRBV18
d_call: NA
j_call: TRBJ1-1
clone_size: NA
cdr3_aa: CASSAGVTEAFF
cdr3_nt: TGTGCCAGCTCAGCAGGGGTTACTGAAGCTTTCTTT

v_call: TRBV9
d_call: TRBD1
j_call: TRBJ1-6
clone_size: NA
cdr3_aa: CASRGDRGNSPLHF
cdr3_nt: TGTGCCAGCAGGGGGGACAGGGGGAATTCACCCCTCCACTTT

v_call: TRBV3-1/TRBV3-2
d_call: NA
j_call: TRBJ1-1
clone_size: once
cdr3_aa: CASSLGQPNTEAFF
cdr3_nt: TGTGCCAGCAGCCTCGGACAGCCAAACACTGAAGCTTTCTTT

v_call: TRBV3-1/TRBV3-2
d_call: TRBD1
j_call: TRBJ1-1
clone_size: NA
cdr3_aa: CASSLRTGDTEAFF
cdr3_nt: TGTGCCAGCAGCCTTCGGACAGGGGACACTGAAGCTTTCTTT

v_call: TRBV3-1/TRBV3-2
d_call: NA
j_call: TRBJ2-1
clone_size: NA
cdr3_aa: CASAGTIYNEQFF
cdr3_nt: TGTGCCAGCGCGGGGACCATCTACAATGAGCAGTTCTTC

v_call: TRBV7-2
d_call: NA
j_call: TRBJ1-1
clone_size: NA
cdr3_aa: CASSPRGRGTEAFF
cdr3_nt: TGTGCCAGCAGCCCCAGGGGCCGGGGCACTGAAGCTTTCTTT

v_call: TRBV19
d_call: TRBD1
j_call: TRBJ1-6
clone_size: NA
cdr3_aa: CASSTQGFSPLHF
cdr3_nt: TGTGCCAGTAGTACACAGGGGTTTTCACCCCTCCACTTT

v_call: TRBV9
d_call: NA
j_call: TRBJ2-2
clone_size: NA
cdr3_aa: CASSVALNTGELFF
cdr3_nt: TGTGCCAGCAGCGTGGCCCTGAACACCGGGGAGCTGTTTTTT

v_call: TRBV4-2
d_call: NA
j_call: TRBJ2-2
clone_size: NA
cdr3_aa: CASSHQSSGLNTGELFF
cdr3_nt: TGTGCCAGCAGCCATCAGTCCTCGGGACTGAACACCGGGGAGCTGTTTTTT

v_call: TRBV5-1
d_call: TRBD2
j_call: TRBJ2-1
clone_size: NA
cdr3_aa: CASSLGSGTTVGNEQFF
cdr3_nt: TGCGCCAGCAGCTTGGGGTCCGGGACTACAGTTGGGAATGAGCAGTTCTTC

v_call: TRBV27
d_call: NA
j_call: TRBJ2-5
clone_size: NA
cdr3_aa: CASSPHPRDKTGRGETQYF
cdr3_nt: TGTGCCAGCAGTCCCCATCCGCGCGACAAAACAGGGAGGGGAGAGACCCAGTACTTC

v_call: TRBV7-9
d_call: TRBD1
j_call: TRBJ2-3
clone_size: NA
cdr3_aa: CASSPDRAADTQYF
cdr3_nt: TGTGCCAGCAGCCCGGACAGGGCGGCAGATACGCAGTATTTT

v_call: TRBV5-6
d_call: TRBD2
j_call: TRBJ2-3
clone_size: few
cdr3_aa: CASSLRLAVTSGTDTQYF
cdr3_nt: TGTGCCAGCAGCTTGCGCCTAGCGGTAACTAGTGGCACAGATACGCAGTATTTT

v_call: TRBV15
d_call: TRBD1
j_call: TRBJ1-2
clone_size: NA
cdr3_aa: CATARDRVRNGYTF
cdr3_nt: TGTGCCACCGCCCGGGACAGGGTTAGGAATGGCTACACCTTC

v_call: TRBV5-1
d_call: NA
j_call: TRBJ2-1
clone_size: NA
cdr3_aa: CASSLVREVGYNEQFF
cdr3_nt: TGCGCCAGCAGCTTGGTCCGGGAAGTCGGCTACAATGAGCAGTTCTTC

v_call: TRBV21-1
d_call: NA
j_call: TRBJ2-2
clone_size: NA
cdr3_aa: CASSETSVNTGELFF
cdr3_nt: TGTGCCAGCAGTGAGACTAGCGTGAACACCGGGGAGCTGTTTTTT

v_call: TRBV2
d_call: NA
j_call: TRBJ2-2
clone_size: few
cdr3_aa: CASSGSGDTGELFF
cdr3_nt: TGTGCCAGCAGCGGGAGTGGGGACACCGGGGAGCTGTTTTTT

v_call: TRBV5-6
d_call: NA
j_call: TRBJ1-4
clone_size: NA
cdr3_aa: CASSSRGAKLFF
cdr3_nt: TGTGCCAGCAGCTCCCGTGGGGCAAAACTGTTTTTT

v_call: TRBV18
d_call: TRBD2
j_call: TRBJ2-1
clone_size: NA
cdr3_aa: CASSATSGGYNEQFF
cdr3_nt: TGTGCCAGCTCAGCGACTAGCGGGGGTTACAATGAGCAGTTCTTC

v_call: TRBV7-2
d_call: TRBD1
j_call: TRBJ1-2
clone_size: NA
cdr3_aa: CASSPPGQGSYGYTF
cdr3_nt: TGTGCCAGCAGCCCTCCGGGACAGGGCAGCTATGGCTACACCTTC

v_call: TRBV7-3
d_call: TRBD2
j_call: TRBJ2-1
clone_size: NA
cdr3_aa: CASSLQASGGALGSYNEQFF
cdr3_nt: TGTGCCAGCAGCCTCCAGGCTAGCGGGGGGGCGCTCGGCTCCTACAATGAGCAGTTCTTC

v_call: TRBV6-5
d_call: NA
j_call: TRBJ1-2
clone_size: NA
cdr3_aa: CASRGDGYTF
cdr3_nt: TGTGCCAGCCGGGGAGATGGCTACACCTTC

v_call: TRBV25-1
d_call: NA
j_call: TRBJ1-1
clone_size: NA
cdr3_aa: CASMRNTEAFF
cdr3_nt: TGTGCCAGCATGCGGAACACTGAAGCTTTCTTT